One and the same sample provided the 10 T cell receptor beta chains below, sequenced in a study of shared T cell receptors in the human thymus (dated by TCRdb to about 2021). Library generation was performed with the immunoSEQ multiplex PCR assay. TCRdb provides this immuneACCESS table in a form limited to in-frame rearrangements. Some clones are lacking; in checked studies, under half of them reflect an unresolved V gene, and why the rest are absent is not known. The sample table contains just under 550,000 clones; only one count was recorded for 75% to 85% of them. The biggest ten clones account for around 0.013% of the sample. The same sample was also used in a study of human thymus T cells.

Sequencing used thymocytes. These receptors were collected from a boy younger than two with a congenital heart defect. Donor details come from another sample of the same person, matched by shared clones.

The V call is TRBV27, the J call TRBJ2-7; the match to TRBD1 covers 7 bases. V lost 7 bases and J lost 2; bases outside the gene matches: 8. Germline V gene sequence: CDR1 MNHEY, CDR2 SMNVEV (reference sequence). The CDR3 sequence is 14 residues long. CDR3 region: CASNKRQGPYEQYF. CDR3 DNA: TGTGCCAGCAACAAAAGACAGGGCCCCTACGAGCAGTACTTC.

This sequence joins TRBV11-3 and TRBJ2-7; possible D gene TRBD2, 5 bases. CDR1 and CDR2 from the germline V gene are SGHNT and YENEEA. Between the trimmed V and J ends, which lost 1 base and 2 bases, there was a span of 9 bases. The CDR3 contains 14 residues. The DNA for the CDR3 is TGTGCCAGCAGCTTAGCGGGATGGGCCTACGAGCAGTACTTC. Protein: CASSLAGWAYEQYF.

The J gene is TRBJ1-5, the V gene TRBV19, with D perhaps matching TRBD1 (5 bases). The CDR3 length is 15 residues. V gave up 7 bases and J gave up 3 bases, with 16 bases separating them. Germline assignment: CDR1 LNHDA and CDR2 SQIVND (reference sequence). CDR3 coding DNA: TGTGCCAGTATCGACTCGGGACTGATCAATCAGCCCCAGCATTTT. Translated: CASIDSGLINQPQHF.

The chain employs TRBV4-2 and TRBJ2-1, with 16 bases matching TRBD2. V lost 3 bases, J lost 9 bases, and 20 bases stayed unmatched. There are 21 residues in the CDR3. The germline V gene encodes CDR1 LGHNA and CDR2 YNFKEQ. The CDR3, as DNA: TGTGCCAGCAGCCATGCGGGACTAGCGGGAGGGCCACCCCGAGGTGGGAGTGAGCAGTTCTTC. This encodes CASSHAGLAGGPPRGGSEQFF.

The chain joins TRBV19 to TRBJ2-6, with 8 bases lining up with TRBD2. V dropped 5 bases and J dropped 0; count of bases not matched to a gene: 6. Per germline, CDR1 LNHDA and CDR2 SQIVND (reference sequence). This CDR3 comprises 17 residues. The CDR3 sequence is CASSAGGRISGANVLTF. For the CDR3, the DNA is TGTGCCAGTAGTGCGGGGGGTCGTATCTCTGGGGCCAACGTCCTGACTTTC.

The DNA of the CDR3 is TGTGCCAGCAGCGCCGCCTGTTGCGGGACAGGACAAGAGACCCAGTACTTC. This encodes CASSAACCGTGQETQYF. The chain joins TRBV7-2 to TRBJ2-5; 8 bases are a match to TRBD1. After removal of 5 bases from V and 2 bases from J, the junction contained 13 bases not matched to a gene. The CDR3 runs to 17 residues. CDR1 and CDR2 (germline): SGHTA, FQGNSA.

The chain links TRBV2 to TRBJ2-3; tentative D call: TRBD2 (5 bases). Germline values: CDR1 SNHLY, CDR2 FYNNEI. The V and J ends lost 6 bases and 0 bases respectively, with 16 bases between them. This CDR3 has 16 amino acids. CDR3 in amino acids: CASSLWGAASTDTQYF. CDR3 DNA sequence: TGTGCCAGCAGCCTGTGGGGAGCTGCTAGCACAGATACGCAGTATTTT.

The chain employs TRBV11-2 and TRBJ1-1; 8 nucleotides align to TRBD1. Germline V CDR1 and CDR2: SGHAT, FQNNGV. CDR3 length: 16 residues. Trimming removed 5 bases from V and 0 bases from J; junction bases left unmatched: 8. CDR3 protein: CASSPRDRNLNTEAFF. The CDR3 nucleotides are TGTGCCAGCAGCCCACGGGACAGGAACTTGAACACTGAAGCTTTCTTT.

CDR3 sequence (DNA): TGTGCCAGCAGTGTTGAGCGGGGCACAGATACGCAGTATTTT. The encoded protein is CASSVERGTDTQYF. The rearrangement links TRBV27 to TRBJ2-3, with D possibly being TRBD2 (6 bases). V shed 5 bases and J shed 1 base, with 10 bases lying between them. The germline V gene has CDR1 MNHEY and CDR2 SMNVEV (reference sequence). The CDR3 covers 14 residues.

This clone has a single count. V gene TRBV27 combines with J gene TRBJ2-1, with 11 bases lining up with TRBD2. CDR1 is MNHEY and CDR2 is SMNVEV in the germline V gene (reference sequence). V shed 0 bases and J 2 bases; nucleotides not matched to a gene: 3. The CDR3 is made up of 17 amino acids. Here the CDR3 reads CASSLSLAGGPYNEQFF. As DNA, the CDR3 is TGTGCCAGCAGTTTATCGCTAGCGGGAGGACCCTACAATGAGCAGTTCTTC.